One and the same sample provided the 17 T cell receptor beta chains below, sequenced in a study of blood T cell repertoires in COVID-19. Profiling relied on immunoSEQ multiplex PCR, and the TCRdb table lists in-frame clones only, not all of them. Among almost 50,000 clones, around 80% were seen once, and the ten largest hold roughly 25%. The material sequenced was peripheral blood. All receptors come from a man between 65 and 85 years old with acute or convalescent COVID-19.

This chain uses TRBV2 with TRBJ2-3; possible D gene TRBD1, 5 bases. CDR3 size: 15 residues. Germline loops: CDR1 SNHLY, CDR2 FYNNEI. V dropped 7 bases and J dropped 0 bases, with 14 bases sitting between them. CDR3 nucleotide sequence: TGTGCCAGCAAAAGGGGTGCGGTTAGCACAGATACGCAGTATTTT. Its translation is CASKRGAVSTDTQYF.

The chain recombines TRBV6-6 with TRBJ1-6; 10 nucleotides align to TRBD1. Germline assignment: CDR1 MNHNY and CDR2 SVGAGI (reference sequence). V shed 7 bases, J shed 9 bases, and the junction held 9 bases outside the gene matches. CDR3 length: 15 residues. CDR3: CASTDRQGAGSPLHF. CDR3 nucleotides: TGTGCCAGCACAGATCGACAGGGGGCTGGTTCACCCCTCCACTTT.

This sequence joins TRBV10-2 and TRBJ2-7, with D possibly being TRBD1 (6 bases). Germline V gene sequence: CDR1 WSHSY, CDR2 SAAADI. Trimming took 5 bases from V and 6 from J, leaving 17 bases between them. The CDR3 contains 14 residues. The CDR3 bases are TGCGCCAGCAGTCAAGACAGGCCCCCTTCCGAGCAGTACTTC. As protein: CASSQDRPPSEQYF.

The chain joins TRBV5-4 to TRBJ2-3; D ambiguous. Trimming removed 1 base at V and 4 bases at J, with 4 bases between. Germline CDR1 SGHNT, CDR2 YYREEE (reference sequence). This CDR3 spans 12 amino acids. The CDR3 reads CASSLSADTQYF. CDR3 sequence (DNA): TGTGCCAGCAGCTTGTCTGCAGATACGCAGTATTTT.

The V and J genes are TRBV5-6 and TRBJ2-7; 10 bases match TRBD2. Germline CDR1 is SGHDT and CDR2 is YYEEEE. The CDR3 length is 16 residues. V shed 4 bases, J shed 5 bases, and the junction held 12 bases outside the gene matches. In DNA form, the CDR3 reads TGTGCCAGCAGCGAAACCGGGACTAGCGAACCCAACGAGCAGTACTTC. This encodes CASSETGTSEPNEQYF.

The rearrangement joins TRBV6-5 to TRBJ2-3; 11 nucleotides line up with TRBD2. Germline V CDR1 and CDR2: MNHEY, SVGAGI. The CDR3 is made up of 14 amino acids. With V trimmed by 7 bases and J by 6 bases, 6 bases remained unmatched. This CDR3 is CASTMGLAADTQYF. CDR3 in DNA: TGTGCCAGCACCATGGGACTAGCGGCGGATACGCAGTATTTT.

This clone was counted a single time. The J gene is TRBJ1-2, the V gene TRBV7-9, with TRBD1 matching 7 bases. The CDR3 sequence is 14 residues long. After removal of 2 bases from V and 4 bases from J, the junction contained 4 bases not matched to a gene. Germline V gene data show CDR1 as SEHNR and CDR2 as FQNEAQ (reference sequence). The CDR3 nucleotides are TGTGCCAGCAGCTTAACAGGGGCTTTCTATGGCTACACCTTC. Translating gives CASSLTGAFYGYTF.

The rearrangement uses TRBV6-5 and TRBJ2-7; TRBD2 agrees at 9 bases. The CDR3 totals 14 residues. Unmatched junction bases numbered 5, after V lost 6 bases and J lost 2 bases. CDR1 and CDR2 from the germline V gene are MNHEY and SVGAGI. Here the CDR3 DNA reads TGTGCCAGCAGCACGACTAGCGGTGCCTACGAGCAGTACTTC. This sequence encodes CASSTTSGAYEQYF.

The rearrangement joins TRBV30 to TRBJ1-1, with D hard to call. This CDR3 has 13 amino acids. Germline V gives CDR1 GTSNPN, CDR2 SVGIG (reference sequence). V was trimmed by 3 bases and J by 5 bases, leaving 13 bases between them. Here the CDR3 DNA reads TGTGCCTGGAGCCCCGGACTTCGTACTGAAGCTTTCTTT. Its protein product is CAWSPGLRTEAFF.

The chain employs TRBV6-5 and TRBJ1-2; D is uncertain. Trimming shortened V by 2 bases and J by 4 bases, and 14 bases separated the two germline ends. The CDR3 spans 15 residues. Germline loops: CDR1 MNHEY, CDR2 SVGAGI. DNA for the CDR3: TGTGCCAGCAGTTACCCTCCACCCAGAACCTATGGCTACACCTTC. It yields the protein CASSYPPPRTYGYTF.

V gene TRBV2 combines with J gene TRBJ2-6; D remains ambiguous. There are 14 residues in the CDR3. Trimming stripped 7 bases from V and 2 bases from J, with 9 bases between. Looked up from germline, CDR1 is SNHLY and CDR2 is FYNNEI. The CDR3 loop is CASIRAPGANVLTF. CDR3 bases: TGTGCCAGCATCCGAGCGCCTGGGGCCAACGTCCTGACTTTC.

The chain is built from TRBV4-3 and TRBJ2-2, with D possibly matching TRBD1 (6 bases). The germline V gene has CDR1 LGHNA and CDR2 YSLEER. Trimming removed 4 bases from V and 0 bases from J, with 12 bases in between. This CDR3 comprises 16 residues. The CDR3 bases are TGCGCCAGCAGCCTTGAGGGGGTCGCGAACACCGGGGAGCTGTTTTTT. Its protein product is CASSLEGVANTGELFF.

The chain recombines TRBV5-1 with TRBJ2-6; 10 nucleotides line up with TRBD2. CDR1 and CDR2 (germline): SGHRS, YFSETQ. V trimming: 0 bases; J trimming: 1 base; junction bases outside the gene matches: 7. There are 19 residues in the CDR3. The CDR3 reads CASSLEASGSSSGANVLTF. CDR3 sequence (DNA): TGCGCCAGCAGCTTGGAGGCTAGCGGGAGCAGTTCTGGGGCCAACGTCCTGACTTTC.

The rearrangement uses TRBV5-1 and TRBJ1-3, with D perhaps TRBD1 (6 bases). The ends were cut back, 4 bases at V and 4 bases at J, with 15 bases in the middle. CDR1 SGHRS and CDR2 YFSETQ come from the germline V gene. This CDR3 is built from 15 residues. The chain's CDR3 is CASSQQQGRGNTIYF. CDR3 in DNA: TGCGCCAGCAGCCAGCAGCAGGGGAGAGGAAACACCATATATTTT.

The chain carries TRBV6-5 and TRBJ1-1; D not certain. The V end was cut by 2 bases, the J end by 11 bases, with 15 bases between. CDR3 size: 13 residues. CDR1 is MNHEY, CDR2 SVGAGI, per germline. For the CDR3, the DNA is TGTGCCAGCAGTTACCGCACGGAGACGAGGGCTTTCTTT. This encodes CASSYRTETRAFF.

The rearrangement links TRBV4-1 to TRBJ2-1, with TRBD2 matching over 12 bases. The CDR3 is 15 amino acids. Per the germline V gene, CDR1 is MGHRA and CDR2 is YSYEKL. V shed 1 base, J shed 7 bases, and the junction held 2 bases outside the gene matches. CDR3 nucleotide sequence: TGCGCCAGCAGCCAAGGGACTAGCGGGATTAATGAGCAGTTCTTC. Its translation: CASSQGTSGINEQFF.

The table lists this clone with a few counts. This rearrangement joins TRBV21-1 to TRBJ2-1; TRBD2, the table's D call, was not compared with the DNA. TRBV21-1 is a pseudogene locus. CDR3 size: 15 residues. The CDR3, as DNA: TGTGCCAGCAGCAAAGAGACTAGGGGTGGCAATGAGCAGTTCTTC. It codes for CASSKETRGGNEQFF.